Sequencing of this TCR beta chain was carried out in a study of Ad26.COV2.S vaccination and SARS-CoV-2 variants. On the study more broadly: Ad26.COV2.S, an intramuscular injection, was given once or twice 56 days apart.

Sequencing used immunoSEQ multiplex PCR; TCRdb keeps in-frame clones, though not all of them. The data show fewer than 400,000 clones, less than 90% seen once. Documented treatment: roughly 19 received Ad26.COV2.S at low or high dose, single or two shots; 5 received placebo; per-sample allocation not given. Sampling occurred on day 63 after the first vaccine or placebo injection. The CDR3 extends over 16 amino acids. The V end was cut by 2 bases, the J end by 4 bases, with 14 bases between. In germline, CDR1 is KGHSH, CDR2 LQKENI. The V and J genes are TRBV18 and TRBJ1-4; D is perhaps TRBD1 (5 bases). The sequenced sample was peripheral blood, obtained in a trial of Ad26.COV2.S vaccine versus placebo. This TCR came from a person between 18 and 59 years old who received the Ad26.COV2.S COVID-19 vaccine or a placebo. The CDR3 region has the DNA TGTGCCAGCTCACCAAGGACGGGGGAAAGTAATGAAAAACTGTTTTTT. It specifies CASSPRTGESNEKLFF.